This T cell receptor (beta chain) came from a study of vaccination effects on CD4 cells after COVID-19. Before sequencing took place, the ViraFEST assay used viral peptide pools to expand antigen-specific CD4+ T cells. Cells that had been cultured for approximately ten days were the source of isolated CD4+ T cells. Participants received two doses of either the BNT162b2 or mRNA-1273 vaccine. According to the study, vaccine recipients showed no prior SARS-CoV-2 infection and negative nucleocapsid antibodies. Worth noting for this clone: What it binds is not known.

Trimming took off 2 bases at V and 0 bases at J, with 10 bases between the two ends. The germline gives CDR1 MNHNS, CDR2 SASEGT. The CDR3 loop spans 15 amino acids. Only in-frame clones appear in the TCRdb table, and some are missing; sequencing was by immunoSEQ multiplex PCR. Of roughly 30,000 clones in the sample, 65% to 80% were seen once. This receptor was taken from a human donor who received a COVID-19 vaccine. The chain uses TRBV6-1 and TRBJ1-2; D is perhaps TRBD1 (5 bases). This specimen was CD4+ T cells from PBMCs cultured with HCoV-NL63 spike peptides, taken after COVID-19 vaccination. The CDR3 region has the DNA TGTGCCAGCAGTGAACATGAAGGGGCTAACTATGGCTACACCTTC. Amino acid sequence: CASSEHEGANYGYTF.